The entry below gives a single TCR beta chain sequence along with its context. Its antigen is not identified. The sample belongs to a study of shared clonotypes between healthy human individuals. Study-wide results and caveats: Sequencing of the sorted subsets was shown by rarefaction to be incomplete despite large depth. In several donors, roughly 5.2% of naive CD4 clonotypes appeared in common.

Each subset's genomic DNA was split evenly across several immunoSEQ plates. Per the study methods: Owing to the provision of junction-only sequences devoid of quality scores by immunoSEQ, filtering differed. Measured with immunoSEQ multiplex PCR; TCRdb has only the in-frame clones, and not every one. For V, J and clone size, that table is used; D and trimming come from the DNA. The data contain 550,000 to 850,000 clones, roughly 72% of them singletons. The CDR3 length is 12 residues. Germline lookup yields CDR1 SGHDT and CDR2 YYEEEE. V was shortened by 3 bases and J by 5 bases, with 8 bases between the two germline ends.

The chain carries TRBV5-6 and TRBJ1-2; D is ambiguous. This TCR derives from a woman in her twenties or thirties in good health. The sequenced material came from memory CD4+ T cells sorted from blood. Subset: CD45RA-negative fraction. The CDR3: CASSSGEYGYTF. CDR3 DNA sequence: TGTGCCAGCAGCTCGGGCGAATATGGCTACACCTTC.